This TCR beta chain was observed in a study of regulatory T cells in long-lasting Graves disease (dated by TCRdb to the early 2020s). About the investigation overall: To count as having persistent Graves' disease, a patient had to have received antithyroid drug treatment for over 5 years with TSH receptor autoantibodies remaining persistently positive. On average, persistent Graves' disease patients in the clinical cohort had been on antithyroid drugs for approximately ten years. A total of some 35 samples underwent TCR sequencing, from about 13 patients with persistent Graves' disease and some 20 patients with newly diagnosed Graves' disease. The study was conducted in China and was registered as a clinical trial. This study used TCR sequencing and RNA sequencing of peripheral blood to compare persistent Graves' disease patients against newly diagnosed Graves' disease patients. Findings and caveats that apply to the study as a whole: Only peripheral blood was studied, because thyroid tissue, the primary lesion, was inaccessible. Sequencing and analysis were restricted to the TCR beta chain. The authors acknowledged the small sample size as a limitation that may reduce accuracy. TRBV28, TRBJ1-2 and TRBJ2-5 were preferentially used in persistent disease, while TRBV20-1 and TRBJ2-1 were favored in newly diagnosed disease. A larger number of public clonotypes was shared among persistent patients (approximately 2,600) than among newly diagnosed patients (around 970). Lower TCR Shannon entropy and fewer highly expanded clones were observed in persistent Graves' disease patients than in newly diagnosed patients, which suggested clonal expansion.

The protocol used for the library was multiplex PCR. The sequencer was an Illumina HiSeq 4000. iRepertoire HTBI primers and Arm-PCR amplification of CDR3 regions were used to construct TCR beta libraries. Gel purification was performed on PCR products prior to sequencing. The original pipeline was this. Across samples, roughly 60 TRBV and 13 to 15 TRBJ segments were identified and used for gene usage analysis of CDR3 amino acid clonotypes. COPE and FqMerger were used to merge the filtered high-quality paired reads into contigs. BLAST was used to align contigs to the IMGT TRBV, TRBD and TRBJ reference genes, and CDR3 was defined following IMGT. Clonotypes above 0.1% frequency were classified as highly expanded clones. Shannon entropy was used to measure repertoire diversity, and the Gini coefficient was used to measure V-J evenness. A clonotype found in more than one individual was treated as public. Through fastp at Q25 and MiXCR, TCRdb rebuilt clones from the public reads, retaining in-frame beta chains. Rows merge per CDR3 protein into single entries with the most common DNA and genes. TCRdb assigned the V and J calls; the authors' analysis was not used. The sample table lists nearly 350,000 distinct CDR3 sequences, 15% to 20% of them with a count of one. Over 25% of the sample belongs to the ten largest clones.

This clonotype appeared a few times. Its specific antigen is unknown. There are no base qualities to consult, and no much larger clone falls within one base. The time point label, as the study defines it: persistent/refractory GD, antithyroid drugs over 5 years with positive TRAb. For both TCR sequencing and RNA sequencing, RNA was extracted from PBMCs using TRIzol. The diagnosis of Graves' disease was made according to American Thyroid Association guidelines. The patients came from an endocrinology department in Xi'an, China. Each patient gave about 10 milliliters of peripheral blood, collected in an EDTA anticoagulant tube. PBMCs were isolated by Ficoll Paque Plus density gradient separation without further T cell sorting. An Agilent 2100 Bioanalyzer and agarose gel were used to assess RNA quality, and a NanoDrop 2000 was used to measure RNA concentration. Relative to germline, V is 3 bases shorter and J is 6 bases shorter, with 6 bases between their ends. CDR3 length: 12 amino acids, cysteine to phenylalanine. Of all the DNA, just the CDR3 is kept, 36 bases in frame from base 1. From a lookup of the germline V gene, CDR1 and CDR2 are MNHEY and SVGEGT.

This sample comprised peripheral blood mononuclear cells (PBMCs), obtained when the disease was refractory, from a patient treated with antithyroid drugs. The sequence derives from a female donor with Graves disease. This sequence uses TRBV6-2 or TRBV6-3 and TRBJ1-5, and TRBD1 may be the D gene, going by 5 matching bases. The bases are TGTGCCAGCAGTTATGGGACTCAGCCCCAGCATTTT. This codes for CASSYGTQPQHF.